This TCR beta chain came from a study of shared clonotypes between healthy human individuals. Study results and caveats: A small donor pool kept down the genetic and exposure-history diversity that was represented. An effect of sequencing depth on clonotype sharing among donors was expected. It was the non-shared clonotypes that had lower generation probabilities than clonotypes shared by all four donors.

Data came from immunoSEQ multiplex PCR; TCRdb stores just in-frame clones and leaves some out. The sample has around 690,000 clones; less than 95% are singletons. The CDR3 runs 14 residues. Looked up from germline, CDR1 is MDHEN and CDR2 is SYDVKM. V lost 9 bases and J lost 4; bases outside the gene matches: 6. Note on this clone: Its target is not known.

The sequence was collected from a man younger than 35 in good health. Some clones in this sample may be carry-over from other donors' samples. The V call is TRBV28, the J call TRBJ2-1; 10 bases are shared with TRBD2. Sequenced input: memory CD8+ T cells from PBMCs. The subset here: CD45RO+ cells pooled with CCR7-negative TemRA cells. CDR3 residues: CASRLAGEYNEQFF. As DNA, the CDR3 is TGTGCCAGTCGACTAGCGGGCGAATACAATGAGCAGTTCTTC.